The 2 T cell receptor beta chains below were found in one sample sequenced in a study of cytomegalovirus exposure and HLA in healthy donors. Use of 60 Vbeta and 13 Jbeta primers characterized the PCR. The table came from immunoSEQ multiplex PCR; TCRdb's copy has only in-frame clones and leaves some out. The data contain about 180,000 clones, 80% of them singletons. The sequencing sample was made of PBMCs. The receptors shown here come from a girl aged 10 to 17 in good health and CMV-seropositive.

The chain combines TRBV9 with TRBJ2-1; TRBD2 aligns across 8 bases. The trim removed 4 bases at V and 0 bases at J, leaving 15 bases unmatched. The CDR3 sequence is 19 residues long. CDR1 is SGDLS and CDR2 is YYNGEE in the germline V gene. In nucleotides, the CDR3 is TGTGCCAGCAGCCCCCCGGGACTAGTCTGGGGGAGCTCCTACAATGAGCAGTTCTTC. Residues: CASSPPGLVWGSSYNEQFF.

This clone was observed a single time. The V call is TRBV9, the J call TRBJ2-3; D may be TRBD2 (6 bases). The CDR3 has 13 amino acids. Trimming left V 5 bases short and J 4 bases short, with 11 bases between. Germline CDR1 and CDR2: SGDLS and YYNGEE. The CDR3 protein is CASRSWEADTQYF. The CDR3 coding sequence is TGTGCCAGCAGGTCTTGGGAGGCAGATACGCAGTATTTT.